The 15 T cell receptor beta chains given below trace back to one sample, sequenced in a study of Ad26.COV2.S vaccination and SARS-CoV-2 variants. Data came from immunoSEQ multiplex PCR; TCRdb stores just in-frame clones and leaves some out. The table has some 640,000 clones, roughly 90% seen once. Treatment of the sample: over 15 received Ad26.COV2.S at low or high dose, single or two shots; about 5 received placebo; per-sample allocation not given. Material that was analyzed had been drawn on day 63 after the first vaccine or placebo injection. The sample in question was peripheral blood, obtained in a trial of Ad26.COV2.S vaccine versus placebo. These receptors were collected from a person aged 18-60 years who received the Ad26.COV2.S COVID-19 vaccine or a placebo.

The rearrangement uses TRBV10-3 and TRBJ2-7; TRBD2 matches 8 bases. The CDR3 contains 15 residues. The germline V gene encodes CDR1 ENHRY and CDR2 SYGVKD. Trimming at V came to 5 bases and at J to 0 bases, leaving 6 bases not matched to a gene. In DNA, the CDR3 is TGTGCCATCAGTCTTGTAGCGGGGACCTCCTACGAGCAGTACTTC. Translation: CAISLVAGTSYEQYF.

This sequence joins TRBV30 and TRBJ2-4, with TRBD2 matching 12 bases. CDR1 and CDR2 (germline): GTSNPN, SVGIG (reference sequence). The CDR3 length is 19 residues. Losses at the gene ends were 8 bases for V and 3 bases for J; bases not matched to a gene: 20. The CDR3 sequence is CALSGGRTSGMADKNIQYF. In DNA, the CDR3 is TGTGCCCTCAGTGGTGGTAGGACTAGCGGGATGGCGGACAAAAACATTCAGTACTTC. Using reference TRBV30 and TRBJ2-4 for the parts outside the CDR3, the full variable domain is SQTIHQWPATLVQPVGSPLSLECTVEGTSNPNLYWYRQAAGRGLQLLFYSVGIGQISSEVPQNLSASRPQDRQFILSSKKLLLSDSGFYLCALSGGRTSGMADKNIQYFGAGTRLSVL.

The rearrangement links TRBV6-1 to TRBJ1-5, with D possibly TRBD1 on 6 matching bases. Germline loops: CDR1 MNHNS, CDR2 SASEGT. This CDR3 contains 17 residues. V dropped 2 bases and J dropped 1 base, with 15 bases sitting between them. The CDR3 DNA follows: TGTGCCAGCAGTGAATCCGGGACAATGGTGAGCAATCAGCCCCAGCATTTT. Residues: CASSESGTMVSNQPQHF.

This chain joins TRBV10-3 and TRBJ2-7; 7 bases align to TRBD2. The V and J ends lost 10 bases and 5 bases, in that order; junction bases with no gene match: 8. The CDR3 sequence is 12 residues long. Germline CDR1 is ENHRY and CDR2 is SYGVKD. CDR3 nucleotide sequence: TGTGCCACCGTCAGCGGGGTCAACGAGCAGTACTTC. This gives the protein CATVSGVNEQYF.

This sequence joins TRBV4-3 and TRBJ2-1; the match to TRBD1 covers 7 bases. The ends lost 6 bases at V and 4 bases at J; junction bases unmatched: 12. Per germline, CDR1 LGHNA and CDR2 YSLEER. There are 16 residues in the CDR3. In DNA form, the CDR3 reads TGCGCCAGCAGTTGGGGAACCGGGACAGTTTACAATGAGCAGTTCTTC. Translating gives CASSWGTGTVYNEQFF.

The CDR3 coding sequence is TGTGCCAGCAGGGGACTAGCGGGACGCACAGATACGCAGTATTTT. Its translation: CASRGLAGRTDTQYF. The chain recombines TRBV2 with TRBJ2-3; 13 bases are shared with TRBD2. Germline CDR1 reads SNHLY; CDR2 reads FYNNEI. After removal of 6 bases from V and 1 base from J, the junction contained 1 base not matched to a gene. This CDR3 contains 15 residues.

A single count supports this clone. This CDR3 is CATERGHNEQFF. CDR3 in DNA: TGTGCCACTGAGCGGGGCCACAATGAGCAGTTCTTC. The rearrangement uses TRBV19 and TRBJ2-1; TRBD2 aligns across 7 bases. The CDR3 length is 12 residues. Germline V gives CDR1 LNHDA, CDR2 SQIVND (reference sequence). J lost 5 bases, V lost 10 bases, and 5 bases had no gene match.

The V call is TRBV9, the J call TRBJ1-5; 10 bases are shared with TRBD1. Trimming cost V 4 bases and J 5 bases; bases outside gene matches: 6. There are 15 residues in the CDR3. Germline CDR1 is SGDLS and CDR2 is YYNGEE. CDR3 region: CASSQTGTGDQPQHF. The CDR3 DNA reads TGTGCCAGCAGCCAGACCGGGACAGGGGATCAGCCCCAGCATTTT. Variable domain in full (rest from reference TRBV9 and TRBJ1-5): DSGVTQTPKHLITATGQRVTLRCSPRSGDLSVYWYQQSLDQGLQFLIQYYNGEERAKGNILERFSAQQFPDLHSELNLSSLELGDSALYFCASSQTGTGDQPQHFGDGTRLSIL.

Written as DNA, the CDR3 is TGTGCCACCAAGGGACAGGCTGAAAACCAAGAGACCCAGTACTTC. Translating it yields CATKGQAENQETQYF. V gene TRBV19 combines with J gene TRBJ2-5, with 8 bases identical to TRBD1. Per the germline V gene, CDR1 is LNHDA and CDR2 is SQIVND (reference sequence). V shed 10 bases and J 0 bases; nucleotides not matched to a gene: 10. This CDR3 comprises 15 residues.

The rearrangement joins TRBV6-5 to TRBJ2-7; D remains ambiguous. This CDR3 comprises 14 residues. Trimming removed 0 bases at V and 6 bases at J, with 12 bases between. The germline V gene encodes CDR1 MNHEY and CDR2 SVGAGI. CDR3 sequence: CASSYSVESGEQYF. The CDR3, as DNA: TGTGCCAGCAGTTACTCGGTGGAGTCTGGCGAGCAGTACTTC.

V gene TRBV7-9 combines with J gene TRBJ2-1, with TRBD2 matching 12 bases. Germline trimming cut 1 base from V and 10 bases from J; bases unmatched to any gene: 5. CDR3 length equals 15 residues. Germline V lookup: CDR1 SEHNR, CDR2 FQNEAQ (reference sequence). CDR3 nucleotide sequence: TGTGCCAGCAGCTTAGGGCTAGCGGGGGGGACCGAGCAGTTCTTC. Its translation is CASSLGLAGGTEQFF.

The V call is TRBV14, the J call TRBJ2-1; D is perhaps TRBD1 (5 bases). The V end lost 0 bases, the J end lost 13 bases, and 10 bases lay between the germline ends. Looked up from germline, CDR1 is SGHDN and CDR2 is FVKESK. The CDR3 consists of 12 residues. The CDR3 nucleotides read TGTGCCAGCAGCCAAGATCATCAGGGTCAGTTCTTC. Protein: CASSQDHQGQFF.

The chain carries TRBV18 and TRBJ1-2, with D possibly matching TRBD1 (5 bases). Germline assignment: CDR1 KGHSH and CDR2 LQKENI. There are 13 residues in the CDR3. V dropped 5 bases and J dropped 1 base, with 8 bases sitting between them. CDR3 nucleotides: TGTGCCAGCTCAGCAGGGATTAACTATGGCTACACCTTC. Its protein product is CASSAGINYGYTF.

The CDR3 nucleotides are TGTGCCAGCAGCGTGGAGACAGGGGCCAACGTCCTGACTTTC. This gives the protein CASSVETGANVLTF. V is TRBV11-2 and J is TRBJ2-6; D is uncertain. The CDR3 contains 14 residues. V was trimmed by 5 bases and J by 4 bases, leaving 9 bases between them. The germline V gene has CDR1 SGHAT and CDR2 FQNNGV.

The table lists this clone with a count of one. V and J are TRBV7-8 and TRBJ2-2; 7 nucleotides line up with TRBD1. The CDR3 is made up of 14 amino acids. Trimming cost V 7 bases and J 3 bases; bases outside gene matches: 5. Per the germline V gene, CDR1 is SGHVS and CDR2 is FQNEAQ. DNA for the CDR3: TGTGCCAGCACTCGACAGGGTTACACCGGGGAGCTGTTTTTT. It is translated as CASTRQGYTGELFF.